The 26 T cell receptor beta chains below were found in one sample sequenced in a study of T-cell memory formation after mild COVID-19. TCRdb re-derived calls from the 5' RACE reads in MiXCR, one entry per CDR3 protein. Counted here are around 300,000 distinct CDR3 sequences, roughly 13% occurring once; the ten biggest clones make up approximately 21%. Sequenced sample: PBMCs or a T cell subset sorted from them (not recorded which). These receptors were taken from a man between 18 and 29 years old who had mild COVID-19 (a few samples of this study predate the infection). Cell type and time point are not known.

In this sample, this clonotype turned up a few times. CDR3 DNA sequence: TGTGCCAGCAGTCCGGTAGCGGTGAGCTCCTACAATGAGCAGTTCTTC. It specifies CASSPVAVSSYNEQFF. The V call is TRBV3-1, the J call TRBJ2-1; possible D gene TRBD2, 6 bases. V was shortened by 6 bases and J by 0 bases, with 15 bases between the two germline ends. The CDR3 totals 16 residues. The germline V gene encodes CDR1 LGHDT and CDR2 YNNKEL (reference sequence).

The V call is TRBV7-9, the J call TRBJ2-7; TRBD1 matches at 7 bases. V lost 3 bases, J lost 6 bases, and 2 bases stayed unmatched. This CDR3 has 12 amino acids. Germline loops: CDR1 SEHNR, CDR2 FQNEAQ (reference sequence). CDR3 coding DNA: TGTGCCAGCAGCTTCACAGGGGTCGAGCAGTACTTC. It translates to CASSFTGVEQYF.

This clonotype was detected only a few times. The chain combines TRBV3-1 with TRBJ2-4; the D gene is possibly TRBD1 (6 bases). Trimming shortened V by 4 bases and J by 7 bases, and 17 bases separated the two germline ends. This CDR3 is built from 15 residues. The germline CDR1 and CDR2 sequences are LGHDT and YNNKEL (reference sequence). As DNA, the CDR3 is TGTGCCAGCAGCCCCCAACTTTCGCAGGGGAACATTCAGTACTTC. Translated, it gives CASSPQLSQGNIQYF.

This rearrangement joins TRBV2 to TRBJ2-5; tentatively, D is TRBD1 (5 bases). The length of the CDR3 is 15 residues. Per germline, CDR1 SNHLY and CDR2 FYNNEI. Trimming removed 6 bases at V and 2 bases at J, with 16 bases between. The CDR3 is CASSPQGRAQETQYF. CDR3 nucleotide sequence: TGTGCCAGCAGCCCTCAGGGTAGGGCGCAAGAGACCCAGTACTTC.

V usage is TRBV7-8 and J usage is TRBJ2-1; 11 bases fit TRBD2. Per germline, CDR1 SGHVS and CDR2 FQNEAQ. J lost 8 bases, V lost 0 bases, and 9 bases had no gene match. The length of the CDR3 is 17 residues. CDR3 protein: CASSLASGGVGWDEQFF. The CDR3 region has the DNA TGTGCCAGCAGCTTAGCTAGCGGGGGGGTCGGATGGGATGAGCAGTTCTTC.

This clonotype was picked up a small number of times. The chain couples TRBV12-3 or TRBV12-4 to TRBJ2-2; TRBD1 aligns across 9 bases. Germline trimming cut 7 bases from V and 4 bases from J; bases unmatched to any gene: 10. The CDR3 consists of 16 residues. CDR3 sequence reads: CASTPDRGRGTGELFF. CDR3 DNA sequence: TGTGCCAGCACCCCGGACAGGGGCAGGGGCACCGGGGAGCTGTTTTTT.

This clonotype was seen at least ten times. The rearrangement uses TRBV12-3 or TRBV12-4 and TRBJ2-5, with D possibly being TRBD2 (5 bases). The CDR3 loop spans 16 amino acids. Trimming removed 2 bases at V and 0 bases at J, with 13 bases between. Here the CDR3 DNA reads TGTGCCAGCAGTTTAAATGGCGGGCCGTACCAAGAGACCCAGTACTTC. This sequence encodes CASSLNGGPYQETQYF.

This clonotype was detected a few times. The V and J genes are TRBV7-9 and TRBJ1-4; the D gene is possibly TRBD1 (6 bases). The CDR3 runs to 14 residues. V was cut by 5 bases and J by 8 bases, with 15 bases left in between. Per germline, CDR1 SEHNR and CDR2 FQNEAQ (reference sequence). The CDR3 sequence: CASSPVGAGEKLFF. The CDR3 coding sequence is TGTGCCAGCAGCCCCGTGGGGGCAGGGGAAAAACTGTTTTTT.

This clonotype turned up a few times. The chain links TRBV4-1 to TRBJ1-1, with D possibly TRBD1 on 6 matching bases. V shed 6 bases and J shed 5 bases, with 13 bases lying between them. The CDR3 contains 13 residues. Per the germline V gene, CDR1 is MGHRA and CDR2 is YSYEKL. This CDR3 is CASSKGGATEAFF. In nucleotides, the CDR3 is TGCGCCAGCAGTAAAGGGGGGGCTACTGAAGCTTTCTTT.

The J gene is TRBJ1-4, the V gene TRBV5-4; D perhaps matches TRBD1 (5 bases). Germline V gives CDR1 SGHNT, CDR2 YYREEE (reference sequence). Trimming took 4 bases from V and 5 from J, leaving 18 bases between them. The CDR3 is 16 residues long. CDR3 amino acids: CASSPGRALGNEKLFF. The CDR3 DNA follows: TGTGCCAGCAGCCCGGGACGGGCGCTGGGGAATGAAAAACTGTTTTTT.

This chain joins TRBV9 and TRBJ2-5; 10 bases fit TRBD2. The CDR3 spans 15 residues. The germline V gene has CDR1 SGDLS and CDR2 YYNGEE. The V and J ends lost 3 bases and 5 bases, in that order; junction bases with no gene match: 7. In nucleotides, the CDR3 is TGTGCCAGCAGCGCGGGACTAGCGAGTTTGGAGACCCAGTACTTC. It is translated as CASSAGLASLETQYF.

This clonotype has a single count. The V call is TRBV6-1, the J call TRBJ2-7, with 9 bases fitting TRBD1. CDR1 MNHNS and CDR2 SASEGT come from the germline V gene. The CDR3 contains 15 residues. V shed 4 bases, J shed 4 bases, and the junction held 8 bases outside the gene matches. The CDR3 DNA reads TGTGCCAGCAGTGTAACCGGGACAGGGCCATACGAGCAGTACGTC. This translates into CASSVTGTGPYEQYV.

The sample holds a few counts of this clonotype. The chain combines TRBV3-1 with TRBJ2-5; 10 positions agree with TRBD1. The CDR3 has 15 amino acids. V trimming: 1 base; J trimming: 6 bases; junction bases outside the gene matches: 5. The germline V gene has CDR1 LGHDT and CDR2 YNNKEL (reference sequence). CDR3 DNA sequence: TGTGCCAGCAGCCAAGGGACAGGGGGGGGAAAGACCCAGTACTTC. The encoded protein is CASSQGTGGGKTQYF.

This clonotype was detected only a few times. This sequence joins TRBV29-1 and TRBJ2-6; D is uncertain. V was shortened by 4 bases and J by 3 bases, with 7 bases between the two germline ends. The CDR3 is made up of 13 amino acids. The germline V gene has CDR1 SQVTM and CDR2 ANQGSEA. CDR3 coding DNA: TGCAGCGTTGGGCAGAGTGGGGCCAACGTCCTGACTTTC. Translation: CSVGQSGANVLTF.

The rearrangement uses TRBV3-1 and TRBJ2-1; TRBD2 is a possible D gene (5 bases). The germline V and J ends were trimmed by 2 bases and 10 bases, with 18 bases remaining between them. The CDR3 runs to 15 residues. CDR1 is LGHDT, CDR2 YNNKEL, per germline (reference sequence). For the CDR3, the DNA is TGTGCCAGCAGCCAATCTCCCAGCGGCGGCAAAGAGCAGTTCTTC. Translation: CASSQSPSGGKEQFF.

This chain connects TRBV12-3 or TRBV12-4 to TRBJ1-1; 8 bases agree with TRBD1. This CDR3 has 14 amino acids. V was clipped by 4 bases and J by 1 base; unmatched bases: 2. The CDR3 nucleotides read TGTGCCAGCAGTTCGGGACAGGCGAACACTGAAGCTTTCTTT. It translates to CASSSGQANTEAFF.

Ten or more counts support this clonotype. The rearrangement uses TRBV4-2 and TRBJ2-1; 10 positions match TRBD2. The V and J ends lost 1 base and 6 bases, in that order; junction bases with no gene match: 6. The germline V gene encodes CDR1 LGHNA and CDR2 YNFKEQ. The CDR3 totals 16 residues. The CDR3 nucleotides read TGTGCCAGCAGCCAAGTCAAAGCGGGGGGGCCCAATGAGCAGTTCTTC. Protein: CASSQVKAGGPNEQFF.

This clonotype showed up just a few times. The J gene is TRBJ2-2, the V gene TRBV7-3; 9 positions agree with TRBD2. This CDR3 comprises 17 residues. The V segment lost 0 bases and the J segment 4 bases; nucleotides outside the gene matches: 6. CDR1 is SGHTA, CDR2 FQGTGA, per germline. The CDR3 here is CASSLTAGGPGTGELFF. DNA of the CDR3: TGTGCCAGCAGCTTAACCGCGGGGGGGCCGGGCACCGGGGAGCTGTTTTTT.

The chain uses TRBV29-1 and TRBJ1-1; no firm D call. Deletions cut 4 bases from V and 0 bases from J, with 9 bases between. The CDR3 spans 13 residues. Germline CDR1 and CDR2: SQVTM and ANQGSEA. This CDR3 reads CSVATLMNTEAFF. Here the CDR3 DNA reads TGCAGCGTTGCTACACTAATGAACACTGAAGCTTTCTTT.

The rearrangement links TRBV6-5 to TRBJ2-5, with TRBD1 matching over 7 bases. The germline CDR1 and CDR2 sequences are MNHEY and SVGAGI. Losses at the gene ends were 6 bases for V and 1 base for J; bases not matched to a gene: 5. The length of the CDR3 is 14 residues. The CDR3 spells CASRGQLSQETQYF. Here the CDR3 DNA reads TGTGCCAGCAGGGGACAGCTAAGCCAAGAGACCCAGTACTTC.

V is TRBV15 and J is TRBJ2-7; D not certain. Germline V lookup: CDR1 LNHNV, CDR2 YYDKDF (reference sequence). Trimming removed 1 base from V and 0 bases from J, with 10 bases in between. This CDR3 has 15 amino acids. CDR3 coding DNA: TGTGCCACCAGCAGAGGGGCAGCCAGCTCCTACGAGCAGTACGTC. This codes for CATSRGAASSYEQYV.

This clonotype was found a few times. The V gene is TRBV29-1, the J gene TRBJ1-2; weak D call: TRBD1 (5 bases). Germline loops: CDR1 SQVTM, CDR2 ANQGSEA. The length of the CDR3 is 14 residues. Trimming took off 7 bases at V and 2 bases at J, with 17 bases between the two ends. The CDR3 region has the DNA TGCAGCGCTTCCGGGACGGCGGAAAACTATGGCTACACCTTC. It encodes CSASGTAENYGYTF.

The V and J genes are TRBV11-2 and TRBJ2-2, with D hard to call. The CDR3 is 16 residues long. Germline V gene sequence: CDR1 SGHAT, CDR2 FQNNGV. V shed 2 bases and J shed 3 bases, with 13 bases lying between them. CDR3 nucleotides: TGTGCCAGCAGCTTATTATCTTATCCGGACACCGGGGAGCTGTTTTTT. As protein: CASSLLSYPDTGELFF.

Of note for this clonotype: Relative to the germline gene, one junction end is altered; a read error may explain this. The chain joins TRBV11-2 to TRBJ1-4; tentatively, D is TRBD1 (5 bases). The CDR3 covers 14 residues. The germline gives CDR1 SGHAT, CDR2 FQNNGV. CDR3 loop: CASSSFRENGKLFF. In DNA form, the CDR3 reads TGTGCCAGCAGCTCATTCAGGGAGAATGGAAAACTGTTTTTT.

The CDR3, as DNA: TGTGCCAGCAGTTTTGGGGTTGGCTATGGCTACACCTTC. Residues: CASSFGVGYGYTF. The chain employs TRBV12-3 or TRBV12-4 and TRBJ1-2; D is uncertain. There are 13 residues in the CDR3. The ends were cut back, 3 bases at V and 4 bases at J, with 9 bases in the middle.

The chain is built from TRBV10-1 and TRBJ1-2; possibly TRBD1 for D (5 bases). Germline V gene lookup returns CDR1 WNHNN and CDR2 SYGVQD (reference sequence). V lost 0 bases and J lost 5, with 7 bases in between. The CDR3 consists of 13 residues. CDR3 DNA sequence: TGCGCCAGCAGTGAGTCCTCAGGGTATGGCTACACCTTC. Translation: CASSESSGYGYTF.